The T cell receptor (beta chain) under discussion was sequenced for a study of identical twins. After removal of 0 bases from V and 5 bases from J, the junction contained 8 bases not matched to a gene. Germline V gene sequence: CDR1 SGHRS, CDR2 YFSETQ. The CDR3 contains 16 residues. Template switching created a universal primer site, and the cDNA included unique molecular identifiers. TCRdb used MiXCR to reprocess the 5' RACE reads, holding one entry per CDR3 protein. This sample carries 220,000 or so distinct CDR3 sequences, about 7% of them seen once, and the ten largest clones take more than 3%. This clonotype was seen ten or more times. Its antigen is currently unknown. Whole-study findings and limits: For out-of-frame alpha sequences shared by twins, low generation probability was in excess. Modeled out-of-frame TCR alpha sharing in monozygotic twins fell below observed levels. Diverse VJ usage suggested most zero-insertion clonotypes were not invariant T cells.

The data were also submitted as part of a second study, on yellow fever vaccine responses in identical twins.

This clonotype was sampled from a woman between 18 and 29 years old in good health. The chain joins TRBV5-1 to TRBJ2-5; TRBD2 matches at 9 bases. Sequencing was carried out using memory (CD45RO+) T cells sorted from blood. In DNA, the CDR3 is TGCGCCAGCAGCTTGGCAGGTAGCGGGAGTTTTGAGACCCAGTACTTC. This translates into CASSLAGSGSFETQYF.